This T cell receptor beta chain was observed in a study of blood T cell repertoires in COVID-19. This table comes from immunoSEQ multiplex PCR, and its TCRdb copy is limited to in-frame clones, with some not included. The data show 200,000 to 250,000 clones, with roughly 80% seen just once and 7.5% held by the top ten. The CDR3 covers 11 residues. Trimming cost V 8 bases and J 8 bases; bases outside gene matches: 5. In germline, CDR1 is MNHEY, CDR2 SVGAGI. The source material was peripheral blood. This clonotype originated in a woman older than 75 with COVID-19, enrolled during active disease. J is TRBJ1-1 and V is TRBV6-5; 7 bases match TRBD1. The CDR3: CASDRQGEAFF. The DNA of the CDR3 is TGTGCCAGCGACAGACAGGGCGAAGCTTTCTTT.